This T cell receptor beta chain derives from a study of vaccination effects on CD4 cells after COVID-19. Findings of the study overall: The study enrolled few convalescent patients and sampled no early post-infection timepoints. Common cold coronaviruses were cross-recognized by only 1 of 255 vaccine-induced clones in healthy vaccinees. In the late period after vaccination, infection- and vaccine-induced clones contracted markedly.

Clones were read by immunoSEQ multiplex PCR, and TCRdb kept only the in-frame ones, dropping some. The sample shows approximately 76,000 clones, about four fifths of them seen only once. As to this clone: The antigen is undetermined.

The ViraFEST assay expanded antigen-specific CD4+ T cells with viral peptide pools before sequencing. CD4+ T cell isolation took place after more than eight days of culture. The vaccine recipients had no prior SARS-CoV-2 infection, with negative nucleocapsid antibodies. The germline V gene encodes CDR1 LNHDA and CDR2 SQIVND (reference sequence). The trim removed 3 bases at V and 0 bases at J, leaving 2 bases unmatched. The CDR3 has 15 residues. The receptor was derived from a human donor who received a COVID-19 vaccine. The sequences come from CD4+ T cells from PBMCs cultured with SARS-CoV-2 spike peptides, collected before COVID-19 vaccination. This chain joins TRBV19 and TRBJ2-3; 8 bases line up with TRBD2. For the CDR3, the DNA is TGTGCCAGTAGTATCGGGGGGGTGAGCACAGATACGCAGTATTTT. Translated, it gives CASSIGGVSTDTQYF.